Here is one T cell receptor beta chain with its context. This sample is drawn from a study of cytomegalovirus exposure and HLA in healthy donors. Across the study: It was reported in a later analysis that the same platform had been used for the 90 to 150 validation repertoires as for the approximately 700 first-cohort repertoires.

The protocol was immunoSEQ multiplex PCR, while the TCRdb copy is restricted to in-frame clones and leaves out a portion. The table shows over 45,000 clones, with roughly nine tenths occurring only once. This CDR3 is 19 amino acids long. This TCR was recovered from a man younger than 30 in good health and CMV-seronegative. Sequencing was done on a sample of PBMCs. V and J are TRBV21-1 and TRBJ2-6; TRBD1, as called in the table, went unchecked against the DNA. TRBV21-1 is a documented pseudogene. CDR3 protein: CASSNSRTGQRSGANVLTF. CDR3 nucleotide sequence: TGTGCCAGCAGCAATTCCCGGACAGGGCAAAGATCTGGGGCCAACGTCCTGACTTTC.